This TCR beta chain was recorded in a study of breast tumors, draining lymph nodes, adjacent tissues. The study, taken as a whole, reports: Tumor repertoires ranked between lymph nodes and nontumor tissue in diversity, with V and J gene preferences. Findings are consistent with lymph node origin and intratumoral expansion of most tumor T cells. Tumor and nontumor repertoires were significantly more similar in luminal-like than in basal-like breast cancer.

Germline V gives CDR1 DFQATT, CDR2 SNEGSKA (reference sequence). V trimming: 0 bases; J trimming: 4 bases; junction bases outside the gene matches: 15. There are 17 residues in the CDR3. TCRdb re-called the multiplex PCR reads through MiXCR, storing one row per CDR3 protein. The data contain about 110,000 distinct CDR3 sequences, less than 40% of them singletons. Breast cancer patients provided tissue from their axillary draining lymph nodes. The sample holds many counts of this clonotype. What it binds is not known. The sequence was obtained from a female donor with breast cancer. Some clones in this sample may be carry-over from other donors' samples. The chain carries TRBV20-1 and TRBJ2-7, with 7 bases identical to TRBD1. Sequencing was performed on axillary lymph node tissue. CDR3 sequence (DNA): TGCAGTGCTAGAGATATTCTCCCGACAGGGCAAGCGTACGAGCAGTACTTC. This gives the protein CSARDILPTGQAYEQYF.